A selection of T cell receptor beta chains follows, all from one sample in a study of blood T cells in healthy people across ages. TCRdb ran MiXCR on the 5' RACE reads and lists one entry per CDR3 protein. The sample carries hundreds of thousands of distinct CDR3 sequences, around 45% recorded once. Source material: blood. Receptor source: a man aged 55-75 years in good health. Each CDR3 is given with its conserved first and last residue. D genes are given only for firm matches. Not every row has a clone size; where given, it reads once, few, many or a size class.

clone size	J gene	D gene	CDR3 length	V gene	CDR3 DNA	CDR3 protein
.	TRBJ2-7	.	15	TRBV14	TGTGCCAGCAGCCTCTACCGGGACAAGTCCTACGAGCAGTACTTC	CASSLYRDKSYEQYF
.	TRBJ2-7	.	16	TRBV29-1	TGCAGCTTCCGTAAGGGGGGGGTAAGCTCCTACAATGAGCAGTACTTC	CSFRKGGVSSYNEQYF
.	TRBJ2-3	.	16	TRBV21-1	TGTGCCAGCAGCCACCGGGACAGGGGGATGACAGATACGCAGTATTTT	CASSHRDRGMTDTQYF
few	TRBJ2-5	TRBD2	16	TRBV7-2	TGTGCCAGCAGCCGGGGGGCTAGCGGGGGTCAAGAGACCCAGTACTTC	CASSRGASGGQETQYF
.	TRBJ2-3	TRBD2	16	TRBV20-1	TGCAGTGCTAGAACCCGGACTAGGAAGGGCACAGATACGCAGTATTTT	CSARTRTRKGTDTQYF
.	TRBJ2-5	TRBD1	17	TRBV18	TGTGCCAGCTCACCGCTGACAACAGGGGCTCTCTCCTACAAGCAGTACTTC	CASSPLTTGALSYKQYF
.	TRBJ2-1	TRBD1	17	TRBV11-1	TGTGCCAGCAGCCAGCACAGGGGCCCCCCCTCCTACAATGAGCAGTTCTTC	CASSQHRGPPSYNEQFF
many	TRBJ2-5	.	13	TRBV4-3	TGCGCCAGCAGCCAAGATTTGACGGAGACCCAGTACTTC	CASSQDLTETQYF
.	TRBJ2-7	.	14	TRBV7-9	TGTGCCAGCAGCTTACGGGTAGGGAATGCCGAGCAGTACTTC	CASSLRVGNAEQYF
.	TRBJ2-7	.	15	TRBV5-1	TGCGCCAGCAGCTTGGACGGGGTCAATTTCTACGAGCAGTACTTC	CASSLDGVNFYEQYF